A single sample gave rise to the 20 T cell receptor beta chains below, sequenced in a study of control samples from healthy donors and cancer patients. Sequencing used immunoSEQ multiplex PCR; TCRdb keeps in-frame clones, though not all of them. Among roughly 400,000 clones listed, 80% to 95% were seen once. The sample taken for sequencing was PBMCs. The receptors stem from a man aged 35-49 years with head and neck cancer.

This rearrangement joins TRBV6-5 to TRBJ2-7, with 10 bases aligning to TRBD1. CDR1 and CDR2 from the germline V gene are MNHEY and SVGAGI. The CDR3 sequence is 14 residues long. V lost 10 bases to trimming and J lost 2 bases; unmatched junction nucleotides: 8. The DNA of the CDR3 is TGTGCCACCGCAGGGGACAGGGGTACCTACGAGCAGTACTTC. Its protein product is CATAGDRGTYEQYF.

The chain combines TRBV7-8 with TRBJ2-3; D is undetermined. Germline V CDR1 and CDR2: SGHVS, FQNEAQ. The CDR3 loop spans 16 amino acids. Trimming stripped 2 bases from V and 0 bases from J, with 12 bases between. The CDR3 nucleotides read TGTGCCAGCAGCTTAAGGGTGGTCTTCAGCACAGATACGCAGTATTTT. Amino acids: CASSLRVVFSTDTQYF.

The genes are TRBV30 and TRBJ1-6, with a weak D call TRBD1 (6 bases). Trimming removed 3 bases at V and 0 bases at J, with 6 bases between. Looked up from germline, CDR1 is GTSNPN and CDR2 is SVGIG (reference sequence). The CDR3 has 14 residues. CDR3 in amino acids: CAWRTGSYNSPLHF. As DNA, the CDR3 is TGTGCCTGGAGGACAGGCTCCTATAATTCACCCCTCCACTTT.

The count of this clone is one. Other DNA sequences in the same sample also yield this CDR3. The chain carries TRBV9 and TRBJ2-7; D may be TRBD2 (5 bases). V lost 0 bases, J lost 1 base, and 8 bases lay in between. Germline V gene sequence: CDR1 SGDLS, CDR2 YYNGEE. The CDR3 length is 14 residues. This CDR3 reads CASSVGSGSYEQYF. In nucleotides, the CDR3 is TGTGCCAGCAGCGTAGGCAGCGGATCCTACGAGCAGTACTTC. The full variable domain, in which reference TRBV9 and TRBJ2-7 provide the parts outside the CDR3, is DSGVTQTPKHLITATGQRVTLRCSPRSGDLSVYWYQQSLDQGLQFLIQYYNGEERAKGNILERFSAQQFPDLHSELNLSSLELGDSALYFCASSVGSGSYEQYFGPGTRLTVT.

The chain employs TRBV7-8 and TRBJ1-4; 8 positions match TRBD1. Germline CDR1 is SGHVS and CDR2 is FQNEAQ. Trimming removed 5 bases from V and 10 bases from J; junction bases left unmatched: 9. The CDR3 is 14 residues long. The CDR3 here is CASSPDRVDRKLFF. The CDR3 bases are TGTGCCAGCAGCCCGGACAGGGTTGATCGAAAACTGTTTTTT.

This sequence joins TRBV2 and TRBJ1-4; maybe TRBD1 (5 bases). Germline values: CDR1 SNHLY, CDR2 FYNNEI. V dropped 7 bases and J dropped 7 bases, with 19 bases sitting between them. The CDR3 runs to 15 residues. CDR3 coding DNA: TGTGCCAGCACCACAAGGGACGGGGAAGTTGAAAAACTGTTTTTT. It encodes CASTTRDGEVEKLFF. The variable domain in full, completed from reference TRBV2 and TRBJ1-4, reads EPEVTQTPSHQVTQMGQEVILRCVPISNHLYFYWYRQILGQKVEFLVSFYNNEISEKSEIFDDQFSVERPDGSNFTLKIRSTKLEDSAMYFCASTTRDGEVEKLFFGSGTQLSVL.

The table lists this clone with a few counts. In DNA, the CDR3 is TGCGCCAGCACGCAGGACACAGATACGCAGTATTTT. This sequence encodes CASTQDTDTQYF. The chain recombines TRBV5-1 with TRBJ2-3, with D unresolved. CDR3 length: 12 amino acids. Germline-derived CDR1 and CDR2 are SGHRS and YFSETQ. Deletions cut 6 bases from V and 2 bases from J, with 7 bases between.

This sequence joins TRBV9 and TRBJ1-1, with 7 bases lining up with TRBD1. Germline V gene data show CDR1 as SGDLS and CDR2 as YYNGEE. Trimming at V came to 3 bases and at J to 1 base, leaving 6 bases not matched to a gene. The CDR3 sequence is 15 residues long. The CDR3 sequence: CASSARTGANTEAFF. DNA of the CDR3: TGTGCCAGCAGCGCCCGGACAGGCGCGAACACTGAAGCTTTCTTT.

CDR3 in amino acids: CASSESSLSGVGYEQYF. The CDR3 DNA reads as TGCGCCAGCAGTGAGTCGTCACTAAGTGGGGTAGGCTACGAGCAGTACTTC. This chain uses TRBV10-2 with TRBJ2-7; D is undetermined. V lost 0 bases and J 3 bases, leaving 18 bases between the germline ends. CDR3 length: 17 residues. In germline, CDR1 is WSHSY, CDR2 SAAADI.

CDR3 region: CASSLVVAGAAGYEQYF. The CDR3 DNA reads TGTGCCAGCAGCTTGGTTGTAGCGGGTGCCGCCGGGTACGAGCAGTACTTC. The chain uses TRBV5-6 and TRBJ2-7; 7 positions match TRBD2. V was clipped by 0 bases and J by 4 bases; unmatched bases: 13. CDR1 is SGHDT, CDR2 YYEEEE, per germline. CDR3 length: 17 residues.

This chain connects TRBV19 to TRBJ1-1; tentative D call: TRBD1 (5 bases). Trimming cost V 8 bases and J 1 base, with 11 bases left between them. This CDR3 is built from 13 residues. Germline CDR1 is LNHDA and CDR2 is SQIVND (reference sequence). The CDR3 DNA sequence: TGTGCCAGTCAATCGGGGGGGAACACTGAAGCTTTCTTT. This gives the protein CASQSGGNTEAFF. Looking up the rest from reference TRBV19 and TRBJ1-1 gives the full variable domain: DGGITQSPKYLFRKEGQNVTLSCEQNLNHDAMYWYRQDPGQGLRLIYYSQIVNDFQKGDIAEGYSVSREKKESFPLTVTSAQKNPTAFYLCASQSGGNTEAFFGQGTRLTVV.

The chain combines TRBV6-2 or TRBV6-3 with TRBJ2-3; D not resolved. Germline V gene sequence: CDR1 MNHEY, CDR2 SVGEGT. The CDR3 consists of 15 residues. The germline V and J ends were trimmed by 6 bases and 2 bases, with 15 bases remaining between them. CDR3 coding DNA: TGTGCCAGCAGCCGGGCCAACTTGGACACAGATACGCAGTATTTT. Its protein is CASSRANLDTDTQYF.

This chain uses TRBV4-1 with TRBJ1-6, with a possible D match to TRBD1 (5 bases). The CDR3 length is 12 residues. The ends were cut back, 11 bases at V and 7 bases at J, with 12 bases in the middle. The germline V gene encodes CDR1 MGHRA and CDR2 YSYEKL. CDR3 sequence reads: CAGGTVNSPLHF. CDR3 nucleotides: TGCGCCGGGGGGACGGTAAATTCACCCCTCCACTTT.

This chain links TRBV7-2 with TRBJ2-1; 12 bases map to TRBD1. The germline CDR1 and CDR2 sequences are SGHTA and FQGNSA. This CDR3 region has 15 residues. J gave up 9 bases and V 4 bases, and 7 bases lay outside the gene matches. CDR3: CASSWAGTGGTEQFF. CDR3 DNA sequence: TGTGCCAGCAGCTGGGCCGGGACAGGGGGCACTGAGCAGTTCTTC.

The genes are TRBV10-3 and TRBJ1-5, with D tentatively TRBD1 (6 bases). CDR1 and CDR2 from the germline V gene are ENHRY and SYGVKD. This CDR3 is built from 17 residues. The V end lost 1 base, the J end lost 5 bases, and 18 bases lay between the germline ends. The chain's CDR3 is CAISELRGGRGDQPQHF. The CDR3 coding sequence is TGTGCCATCAGTGAGTTAAGGGGAGGCAGGGGCGATCAGCCCCAGCATTTT.

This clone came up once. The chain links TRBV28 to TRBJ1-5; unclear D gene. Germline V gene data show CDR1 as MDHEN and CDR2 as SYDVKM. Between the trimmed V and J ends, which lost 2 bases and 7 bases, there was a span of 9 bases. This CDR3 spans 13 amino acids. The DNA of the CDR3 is TGTGCCAGCAGTTTAGTGTCTGGCCAGCCCCAGCATTTT. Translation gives CASSLVSGQPQHF.

Here the CDR3 reads CASGYRDNEQFF. The CDR3 DNA follows: TGTGCCAGCGGGTATAGGGACAATGAGCAGTTCTTC. V gene TRBV27 combines with J gene TRBJ2-1; D gene ambiguous. The CDR3 totals 12 residues. From germline, CDR1 is MNHEY and CDR2 SMNVEV (reference sequence). The V end was cut by 8 bases, the J end by 5 bases, with 10 bases between.

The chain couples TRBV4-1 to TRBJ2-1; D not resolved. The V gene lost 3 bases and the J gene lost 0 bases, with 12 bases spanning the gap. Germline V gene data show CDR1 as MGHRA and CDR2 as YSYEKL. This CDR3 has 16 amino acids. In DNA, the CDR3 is TGCGCCAGCAGCCACCCCCCTGGGGTCTCCTACAATGAGCAGTTCTTC. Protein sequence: CASSHPPGVSYNEQFF.

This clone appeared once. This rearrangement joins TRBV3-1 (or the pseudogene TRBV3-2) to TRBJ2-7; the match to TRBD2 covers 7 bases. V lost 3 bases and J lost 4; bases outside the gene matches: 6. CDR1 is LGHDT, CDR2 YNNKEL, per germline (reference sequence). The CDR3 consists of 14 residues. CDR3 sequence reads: CASSHRLAEYEQYF. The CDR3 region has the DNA TGTGCCAGCAGCCACCGACTAGCCGAGTACGAGCAGTACTTC.

The CDR3 DNA is TGCGCCAGCAGCCCTTCCTTGGGACACCAATACGAGCAGTACTTC. Encoded protein: CASSPSLGHQYEQYF. The chain has TRBV5-1 and TRBJ2-7; D is perhaps TRBD1 (6 bases). The CDR3 is 15 residues long. The V gene's germline CDR1 is SGHRS and CDR2 YFSETQ. Trimming left V 4 bases short and J 4 bases short, with 18 bases between. The full variable domain, in which reference TRBV5-1 and TRBJ2-7 provide the parts outside the CDR3, is KAGVTQTPRYLIKTRGQQVTLSCSPISGHRSVSWYQQTPGQGLQFLFEYFSETQRNKGNFPGRFSGRQFSNSRSEMNVSTLELGDSALYLCASSPSLGHQYEQYFGPGTRLTVT.